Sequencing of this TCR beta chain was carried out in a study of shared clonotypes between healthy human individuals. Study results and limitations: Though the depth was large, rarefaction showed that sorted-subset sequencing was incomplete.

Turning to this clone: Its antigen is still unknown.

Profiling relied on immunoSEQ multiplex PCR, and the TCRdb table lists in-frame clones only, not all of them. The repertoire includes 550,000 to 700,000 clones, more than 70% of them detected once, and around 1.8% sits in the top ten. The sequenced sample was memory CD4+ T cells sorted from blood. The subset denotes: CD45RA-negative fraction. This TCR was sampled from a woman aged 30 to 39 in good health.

CDR3 amino acids: CASRYTLSGQPQHF. The CDR3 DNA sequence: TGTGCCAGCAGATACACCCTCTCAGGTCAGCCCCAGCATTTT. The genes are TRBV28 and TRBJ1-5; D is undetermined. Trimming took 6 bases from V and 6 from J, leaving 15 bases between them. This CDR3 is built from 14 residues. From germline, CDR1 is MDHEN and CDR2 SYDVKM.